The 26 T cell receptor beta chains presented below share a single source sample, sequenced in a study of technical replicates of blood from a few donors. Assay used: immunoSEQ multiplex PCR; TCRdb lists only in-frame clones, some missing. The sample shows about 17,000 clones, 82% of them seen only once. Sequenced input: PBMCs. These receptors were collected from a human donor in good health. Some clones in this sample may be carry-over from other donors' samples.

This chain links TRBV19 with TRBJ2-2; 10 nucleotides agree with TRBD1. The CDR3 covers 15 residues. Trimming at V came to 7 bases and at J to 5 bases, leaving 7 bases not matched to a gene. Per germline, CDR1 LNHDA and CDR2 SQIVND (reference sequence). The CDR3 loop reads CASIQDRGQTGELFF. CDR3 coding DNA: TGTGCCAGTATCCAAGACAGGGGGCAAACCGGGGAGCTGTTTTTT.

CDR3: CAISDHRGGGNTEAFF. CDR3 DNA sequence: TGTGCCATCAGTGACCACAGGGGTGGTGGGAACACTGAAGCTTTCTTT. J is TRBJ1-1 and V is TRBV10-3, with 7 bases fitting TRBD1. The CDR3 is made up of 16 amino acids. Germline loops: CDR1 ENHRY, CDR2 SYGVKD. V shed 3 bases, J shed 1 base, and the junction held 8 bases outside the gene matches.

The rearrangement uses TRBV30 and TRBJ1-3; no reliable D call. V lost 2 bases, J lost 0 bases, and 5 bases lay in between. The CDR3 spans 13 residues. Per germline, CDR1 GTSNPN and CDR2 SVGIG (reference sequence). The DNA for the CDR3 is TGTGCCTGGAGTATATTCTCTGGAAACACCATATATTTT. It specifies CAWSIFSGNTIYF. Complete variable domain (other parts from reference TRBV30 and TRBJ1-3): SQTIHQWPATLVQPVGSPLSLECTVEGTSNPNLYWYRQAAGRGLQLLFYSVGIGQISSEVPQNLSASRPQDRQFILSSKKLLLSDSGFYLCAWSIFSGNTIYFGEGSWLTVV.

This rearrangement joins TRBV11-2 to TRBJ1-2; 8 nucleotides line up with TRBD1. The CDR3 is made up of 13 amino acids. V lost 5 bases and J lost 7; bases outside the gene matches: 6. CDR1 is SGHAT and CDR2 is FQNNGV in the germline V gene. CDR3 DNA sequence: TGTGCCAGCAGCACCTGGACAGGGTCTGGCTACACCTTC. Protein: CASSTWTGSGYTF.

V is TRBV2 and J is TRBJ1-1, with TRBD1 identical over 7 bases. V gave up 7 bases and J gave up 3 bases; unmatched junction bases: 5. CDR1 is SNHLY, CDR2 FYNNEI, per germline. The CDR3 runs to 13 residues. The CDR3 protein is CASTPDRDTEAFF. As DNA, the CDR3 is TGTGCCAGCACCCCCGACAGGGACACTGAAGCTTTCTTT. Using reference TRBV2 and TRBJ1-1 for the parts outside the CDR3, the full variable domain is EPEVTQTPSHQVTQMGQEVILRCVPISNHLYFYWYRQILGQKVEFLVSFYNNEISEKSEIFDDQFSVERPDGSNFTLKIRSTKLEDSAMYFCASTPDRDTEAFFGQGTRLTVV.

The chain couples TRBV4-1 to TRBJ1-4; maybe TRBD1 (6 bases). Germline V lookup: CDR1 MGHRA, CDR2 YSYEKL. V was cut by 5 bases and J by 4 bases, with 17 bases left in between. The CDR3 sequence is 16 residues long. This CDR3 is CASSLNPDRFNEKLFF. CDR3 nucleotides: TGCGCCAGCAGCTTAAACCCGGACAGATTTAATGAAAAACTGTTTTTT.

The chain employs TRBV5-6 and TRBJ2-7, with D possibly TRBD1 on 6 matching bases. Trimming pared 4 bases from V and 5 bases from J, leaving 19 bases between. Germline V gene sequence: CDR1 SGHDT, CDR2 YYEEEE. This CDR3 spans 15 amino acids. Here the CDR3 reads CASSTRTGFFHEQYF. As DNA, the CDR3 is TGTGCCAGCAGCACACGAACAGGGTTCTTCCACGAGCAGTACTTC.

The rearrangement joins TRBV19 to TRBJ1-5; 8 bases match TRBD1. This CDR3 is 17 amino acids long. Germline V gene data show CDR1 as LNHDA and CDR2 as SQIVND (reference sequence). J lost 0 bases, V lost 3 bases, and 7 bases had no gene match. The CDR3 DNA reads as TGTGCCAGTAGTATGCAGGGGGCGGTAGGTAGCAATCAGCCCCAGCATTTT. It yields the protein CASSMQGAVGSNQPQHF.

This chain connects TRBV2 to TRBJ2-3; D not certain. CDR3 length: 15 amino acids. Germline-derived CDR1 and CDR2 are SNHLY and FYNNEI. V lost 3 bases and J 0 bases, leaving 10 bases between the germline ends. The CDR3 sequence is CASSDLAVSTDTQYF. Here the CDR3 DNA reads TGTGCCAGCAGTGATTTGGCAGTCAGCACAGATACGCAGTATTTT.

Only a few counts were recorded for this clone. CDR3 coding DNA: TGTGCCAGCAGCTACCCGACTACTGAAGCTTTCTTT. Its protein product is CASSYPTTEAFF. The V and J genes are TRBV14 and TRBJ1-1; D unclear. The V gene lost 5 bases and the J gene lost 5 bases, with 9 bases spanning the gap. From germline, CDR1 is SGHDN and CDR2 FVKESK. The CDR3 length is 12 residues.

This chain links TRBV4-1 with TRBJ1-4; D remains unclear. V lost 2 bases, J lost 0 bases, and 16 bases lay in between. The CDR3 consists of 18 residues. Germline CDR1 and CDR2: MGHRA and YSYEKL. The CDR3 here is CASSQSSRYMATNEKLFF. Here the CDR3 DNA reads TGCGCCAGCAGCCAATCTTCCAGATATATGGCAACTAATGAAAAACTGTTTTTT.

The chain links TRBV18 to TRBJ2-7, with D possibly matching TRBD2 (5 bases). V gave up 7 bases and J gave up 3 bases, with 13 bases separating them. Germline CDR1 KGHSH, CDR2 LQKENI. The CDR3 extends over 13 amino acids. The CDR3 region is CASWTGSGYEQYF. The CDR3 DNA reads TGTGCCAGCTGGACGGGGAGCGGCTACGAGCAGTACTTC. Together with reference TRBV18 and TRBJ2-7, the CDR3 gives the full variable domain: NAGVMQNPRHLVRRRGQEARLRCSPMKGHSHVYWYRQLPEEGLKFMVYLQKENIIDESGMPKERFSAEFPKEGPSILRIQQVVRGDSAAYFCASWTGSGYEQYFGPGTRLTVT.

The V and J genes are TRBV7-9 and TRBJ2-7, with 8 bases aligning to TRBD2. The CDR3 extends over 14 amino acids. Germline V gene sequence: CDR1 SEHNR, CDR2 FQNEAQ (reference sequence). The junction had 5 bases not matched to a gene; V was cut back by 5 bases and J by 2 bases. DNA for the CDR3: TGTGCCAGCAGCCCTGCGGGGGGAGCCTACGAGCAGTACTTC. It yields the protein CASSPAGGAYEQYF.

This chain joins TRBV18 and TRBJ2-1, with TRBD1 identical over 7 bases. V trimming: 8 bases; J trimming: 0 bases; junction bases outside the gene matches: 4. The CDR3 is 14 residues long. CDR1 KGHSH and CDR2 LQKENI come from the germline V gene. CDR3: CASAGQVSYNEQFF. The CDR3 DNA sequence: TGTGCCAGCGCAGGACAGGTCTCCTACAATGAGCAGTTCTTC.

In this sample, this clone turned up once. The V and J genes are TRBV9 and TRBJ1-3; 8 bases line up with TRBD1. The V gene's germline CDR1 is SGDLS and CDR2 YYNGEE. The CDR3 length is 15 residues. The trim removed 4 bases at V and 1 base at J, leaving 4 bases unmatched. CDR3 sequence: CASSPRQGSGNTIYF. Written as DNA, the CDR3 is TGTGCCAGCAGCCCACGACAGGGGTCTGGAAACACCATATATTTT.

This chain connects TRBV18 to TRBJ2-2, with D tentatively TRBD1 (5 bases). Germline values: CDR1 KGHSH, CDR2 LQKENI. V was clipped by 2 bases and J by 8 bases, with 15 bases between them. The CDR3 sequence is 15 residues long. CDR3 protein: CASSPIQAGGGELFF. The CDR3 nucleotides read TGTGCCAGCTCACCAATACAGGCAGGCGGAGGGGAGCTGTTTTTT.

V is TRBV7-8 and J is TRBJ1-5, with a tentative D call TRBD1 (5 bases). The germline gives CDR1 SGHVS, CDR2 FQNEAQ. V was pared by 5 bases and J by 8 bases, with 22 bases between. This CDR3 comprises 16 residues. For the CDR3, the DNA is TGTGCCAGCAGCCGAAGGGCAAGTTCGGCGGGGGAGCCCCAGCATTTT. Translating it yields CASSRRASSAGEPQHF.

This clone was counted a few times. The V call is TRBV29-1, the J call TRBJ1-3; 7 bases line up with TRBD1. With V trimmed by 5 bases and J by 3 bases, 7 bases remained unmatched. This CDR3 contains 14 residues. The germline CDR1 and CDR2 sequences are SQVTM and ANQGSEA. DNA of the CDR3: TGCAGCGTTTTACAGGGGTCGGGTGGAAACACCATATATTTT. As protein: CSVLQGSGGNTIYF. Looking up the rest from reference TRBV29-1 and TRBJ1-3 gives the full variable domain: SAVISQKPSRDICQRGTSLTIQCQVDSQVTMMFWYRQQPGQSLTLIATANQGSEATYESGFVIDKFPISRPNLTFSTLTVSNMSPEDSSIYLCSVLQGSGGNTIYFGEGSWLTVV.

The chain joins TRBV10-1 to TRBJ2-3; D may be TRBD1 (5 bases). V lost 3 bases and J 3 bases, leaving 13 bases between the germline ends. This CDR3 has 15 residues. Germline CDR1 is WNHNN and CDR2 is SYGVQD (reference sequence). This CDR3 is CASSDGQGGTDTQYF. The CDR3, as DNA: TGCGCCAGCAGTGACGGGCAGGGTGGTACAGATACGCAGTATTTT.

The chain combines TRBV18 with TRBJ2-3; a possible D gene is TRBD1 (6 bases). V was cut by 6 bases and J by 2 bases, with 12 bases left in between. Germline V gene lookup returns CDR1 KGHSH and CDR2 LQKENI. This CDR3 spans 14 amino acids. CDR3 DNA sequence: TGTGCCAGCTCCCCCCAGGGGAACACAGATACGCAGTATTTT. As protein: CASSPQGNTDTQYF.

V gene TRBV9 combines with J gene TRBJ1-5, with D uncertain. CDR1 and CDR2 from the germline V gene are SGDLS and YYNGEE. This CDR3 has 13 residues. With 0 bases removed from V and 6 bases from J, the gap between germline ends came to 7 bases. The DNA for the CDR3 is TGTGCCAGCAGCGTAGTACCCGGTCAGCCCCAGCATTTT. Its protein product is CASSVVPGQPQHF.

The chain recombines TRBV7-8 with TRBJ2-7, with a possible D match to TRBD2 (5 bases). CDR1 and CDR2 (germline): SGHVS, FQNEAQ. The CDR3 loop spans 15 amino acids. V lost 3 bases to trimming and J lost 3 bases, with 15 bases between them. For the CDR3, the DNA is TGTGCCAGCAGCTTCTCGGATAAGCGGAACTACGAGCAGTACTTC. This encodes CASSFSDKRNYEQYF.

A few counts support this clone. The V and J genes are TRBV30 and TRBJ1-1, with D possibly matching TRBD1 (5 bases). From germline, CDR1 is GTSNPN and CDR2 SVGIG (reference sequence). Trimming pared 1 base from V and 1 base from J, leaving 7 bases between. The CDR3 covers 13 residues. As DNA, the CDR3 is TGTGCCTGGAGTGCAGACAGGAACACTGAAGCTTTCTTT. This sequence encodes CAWSADRNTEAFF.

The V and J genes are TRBV2 and TRBJ1-5; 10 nucleotides agree with TRBD1. Germline V gives CDR1 SNHLY, CDR2 FYNNEI. This CDR3 contains 15 residues. V trimming: 5 bases; J trimming: 6 bases; junction bases outside the gene matches: 7. CDR3 loop: CASSPDRGLGQPQHF. The CDR3 DNA sequence: TGTGCCAGCAGTCCAGACAGGGGGCTGGGTCAGCCCCAGCATTTT. Variable domain in full (rest from reference TRBV2 and TRBJ1-5): EPEVTQTPSHQVTQMGQEVILRCVPISNHLYFYWYRQILGQKVEFLVSFYNNEISEKSEIFDDQFSVERPDGSNFTLKIRSTKLEDSAMYFCASSPDRGLGQPQHFGDGTRLSIL.

The chain couples TRBV4-1 to TRBJ1-4; D not certain. The CDR3 is 13 amino acids. The germline CDR1 and CDR2 sequences are MGHRA and YSYEKL. Trimming cost V 1 base and J 8 bases, with 8 bases left between them. CDR3 protein: CASSQGLTEKLFF. CDR3 DNA sequence: TGCGCCAGCAGCCAAGGATTGACAGAAAAACTGTTTTTT.

This chain joins TRBV30 and TRBJ1-1; the D is unclear. V was cut by 0 bases and J by 11 bases, with 16 bases left in between. CDR1 is GTSNPN, CDR2 SVGIG, per germline (reference sequence). The CDR3 is 13 residues long. CDR3 residues: CAWSVPIVGRAFF. The CDR3 DNA follows: TGTGCCTGGAGTGTTCCCATAGTTGGTCGGGCTTTCTTT.